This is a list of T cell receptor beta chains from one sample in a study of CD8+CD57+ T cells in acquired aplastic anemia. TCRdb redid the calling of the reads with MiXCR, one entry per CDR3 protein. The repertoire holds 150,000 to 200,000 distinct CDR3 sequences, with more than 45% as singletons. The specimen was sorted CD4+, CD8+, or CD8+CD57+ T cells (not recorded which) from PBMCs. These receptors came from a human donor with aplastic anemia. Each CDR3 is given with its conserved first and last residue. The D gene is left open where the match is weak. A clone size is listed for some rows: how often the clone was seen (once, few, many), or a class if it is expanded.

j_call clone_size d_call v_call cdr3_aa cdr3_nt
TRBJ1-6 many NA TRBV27 CASSFVNSPLHF TGTGCCAGCAGTTTTGTGAATTCACCCCTCCACTTT
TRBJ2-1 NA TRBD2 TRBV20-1 CSARDAAGTPNEQFF TGCAGTGCTAGAGATGCAGCGGGGACGCCCAATGAGCAGTTCTTC
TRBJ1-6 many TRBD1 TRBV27 CASRYQGQANSPLHF TGTGCCAGCAGATACCAGGGACAGGCTAATTCACCCCTCCACTTT
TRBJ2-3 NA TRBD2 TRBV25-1 CASSVRTSGGRGDTQYF TGTGCCAGCAGTGTCCGGACTAGCGGGGGGCGGGGAGATACGCAGTATTTT
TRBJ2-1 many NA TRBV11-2 CASSLDRTGNEQFF TGTGCCAGCAGCTTAGATCGAACAGGCAATGAGCAGTTCTTC
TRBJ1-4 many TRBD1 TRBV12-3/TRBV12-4 CASRARDSWYEKLFF TGTGCCAGCAGGGCTCGGGACAGCTGGTATGAAAAACTGTTTTTT
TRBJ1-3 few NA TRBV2 CASSNKRNTIYF TGTGCCAGCAGTAACAAGAGAAACACCATATATTTT
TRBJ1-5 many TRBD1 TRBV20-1 CSARTGDEIQPQHF TGCAGTGCTCGGACAGGGGATGAGATACAGCCCCAGCATTTT
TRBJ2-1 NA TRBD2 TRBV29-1 CSVERSGGDEQFF TGCAGCGTTGAAAGGAGCGGGGGGGATGAGCAGTTCTTC
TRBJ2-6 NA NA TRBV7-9 CASPNVLTF TGTGCTAGCCCAAACGTCCTGACTTTC
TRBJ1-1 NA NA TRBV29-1 CSVRNRAEGEAFF TGCAGTGTGAGGAACAGGGCGGAGGGTGAAGCTTTCTTT
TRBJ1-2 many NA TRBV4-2 CASSPHSGGYTF TGTGCCAGCAGCCCTCACTCCGGGGGCTACACCTTC
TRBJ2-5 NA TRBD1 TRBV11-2 CASSSVTGIQETQYF TGTGCCAGCAGCTCGGTGACAGGGATCCAAGAGACCCAGTACTTC
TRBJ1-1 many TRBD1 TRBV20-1 CSAPPRGGLGTEAFF TGCAGTGCCCCCCCCAGGGGGGGGCTAGGGACTGAAGCTTTCTTT
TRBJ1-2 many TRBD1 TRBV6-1 CASSVAGQGSGYTF TGTGCCAGCAGTGTTGCGGGACAGGGATCCGGCTACACCTTC
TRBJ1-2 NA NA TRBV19 CASSIPGSSYGYTF TGTGCCAGTAGTATACCAGGGAGCTCCTATGGCTACACCTTC
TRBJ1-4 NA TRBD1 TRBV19 CASSIKQGYEKLFF TGTGCCAGTAGTATCAAACAGGGGTATGAAAAACTGTTTTTT
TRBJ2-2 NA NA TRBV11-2 CASSSRGHLNTGELFF TGTGCCAGCAGCTCTAGAGGACACCTGAACACCGGGGAGCTGTTTTTT
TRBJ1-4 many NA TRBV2 CASNPSGSEKLFF TGTGCCAGCAACCCAAGTGGCAGTGAAAAACTGTTTTTT
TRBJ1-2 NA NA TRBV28 CASSLQTLSSYGYTF TGTGCCAGCAGTTTACAGACCCTGAGTAGCTATGGCTACACCTTC
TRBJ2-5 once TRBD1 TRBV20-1 CSARSGTEAGTQYF TGCAGTGCTAGATCCGGGACAGAGGCTGGGACCCAGTACTTC
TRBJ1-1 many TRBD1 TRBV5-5 CASSSGQANTEAFF TGTGCCAGCAGCTCGGGACAGGCTAACACTGAAGCTTTCTTT
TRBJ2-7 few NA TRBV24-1 CATSSRVDYEQYF TGTGCCACCTCATCCAGGGTGGACTACGAGCAGTACTTC
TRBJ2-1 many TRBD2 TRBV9 CASSAGGGDYNEQFF TGTGCCAGCAGCGCCGGCGGGGGGGATTACAATGAGCAGTTCTTC
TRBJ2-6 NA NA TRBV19 CASSISGANVLTF TGTGCCAGTAGTATCTCTGGGGCCAACGTCCTGACCTTC
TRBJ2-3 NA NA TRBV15 CATSNRTDSGEDTQYF TGTGCCACCAGCAACCGGACCGACTCAGGCGAAGATACGCAGTATTTT
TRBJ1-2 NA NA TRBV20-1 CSARTVALYGYTF TGCAGTGCTAGAACAGTCGCCCTCTATGGCTACACCTTC
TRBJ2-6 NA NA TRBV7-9 CASGGSGYGANVLTF TGTGCCAGCGGTGGGTCAGGGTATGGGGCCAACGTCCTGACTTTC